This T cell receptor (beta chain) was identified during a study of OX40 agonist ivuxolimab in advanced cancers. Across the whole study: Two patients with cutaneous melanoma and one with hepatocellular carcinoma, three in total, showed partial responses.

Germline CDR1 is SGHNT and CDR2 is YYREEE (reference sequence). Trimming removed 4 bases at V and 6 bases at J, with 14 bases between. There are 14 residues in the CDR3. TCRdb's copy holds only in-frame clones and misses some; the assay was immunoSEQ multiplex PCR. The sample holds more than 80,000 clones, less than 95% seen once. The TCR originated in an adult with an advanced solid tumor such as melanoma, head and neck, liver or kidney cancer. Here the sequenced sample was CD4+ or CD8+ T cells sorted from blood, taken in a trial of the OX40 agonist ivuxolimab. This chain uses TRBV5-4 with TRBJ2-1; D is unresolved. This CDR3 is CASSPTQIGNEQFF. Written as DNA, the CDR3 is TGTGCCAGCAGCCCAACGCAAATCGGCAATGAGCAGTTCTTC.